This TCR beta chain emerged from a study of blood T cell repertoires in COVID-19. Whole-study context: The analysed material was cDNA or gDNA that came from T cells, B-cell-depleted T cells, or PBMCs.

Some clones are missing from TCRdb's copy, which holds only in-frame ones; the method was immunoSEQ multiplex PCR. The sample holds just under 150,000 clones, 80% to 90% seen once. This CDR3 has 14 amino acids. Germline V gene data show CDR1 as SNHLY and CDR2 as FYNNEI. V shed 7 bases and J 1 base; nucleotides not matched to a gene: 3. This TCR was recovered from a man in his fifties who had recovered from COVID-19. This chain links TRBV2 with TRBJ1-1, with 10 bases matching TRBD1. The sequenced material came from peripheral blood. The DNA of the CDR3 is TGTGCCAGCACTAGGGACAGGGGGAACACTGAAGCTTTCTTT. It codes for CASTRDRGNTEAFF.